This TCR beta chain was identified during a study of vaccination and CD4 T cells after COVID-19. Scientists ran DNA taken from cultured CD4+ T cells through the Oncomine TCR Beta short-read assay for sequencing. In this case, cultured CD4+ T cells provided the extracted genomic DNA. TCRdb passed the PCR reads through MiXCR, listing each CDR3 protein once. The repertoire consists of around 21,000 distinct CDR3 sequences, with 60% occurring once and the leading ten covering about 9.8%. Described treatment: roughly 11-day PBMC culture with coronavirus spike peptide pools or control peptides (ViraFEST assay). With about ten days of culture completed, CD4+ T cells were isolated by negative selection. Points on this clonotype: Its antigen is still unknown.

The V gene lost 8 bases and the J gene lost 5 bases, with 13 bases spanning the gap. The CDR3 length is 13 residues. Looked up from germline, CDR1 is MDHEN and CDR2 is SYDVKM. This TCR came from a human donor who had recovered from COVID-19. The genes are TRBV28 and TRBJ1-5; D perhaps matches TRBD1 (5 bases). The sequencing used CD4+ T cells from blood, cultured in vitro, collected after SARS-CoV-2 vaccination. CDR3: CASGVGTDQPQHF. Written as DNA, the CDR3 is TGTGCCAGCGGGGTGGGGACCGATCAGCCCCAGCATTTT.